This section outlines one TCR beta chain sequence together with its context. The antigen remains undetermined. The germline V and J ends were trimmed by 2 bases and 5 bases, with 10 bases remaining between them. CDR3 length: 14 residues. Germline CDR1 and CDR2: SGHTA and FQGNSA. The sample is drawn from a study of cytomegalovirus exposure and HLA in healthy donors. PCR was performed using 60 Vbeta and 13 Jbeta primers. Using immunoSEQ multiplex PCR, the repertoire was profiled, and TCRdb retains in-frame clones only, with some absent. Its listing shows 150,000 or so clones. Overall study findings and caveats: A later analysis found TCR association rates differed by HLA locus, highest for DRB1 and lowest for HLA-C. Prior analysis indicated that the majority of TCR beta V segments exhibited productivity approximately 87% or approximately 30% of the time. For TCR beta chains, V- and J-gene trimming was later linked to a missense DCLRE1C variant.

The chain employs TRBV7-2 and TRBJ1-3; perhaps TRBD1 as D (5 bases). This TCR was recovered from a woman in her thirties or forties in good health and CMV-seropositive. The sample taken for sequencing was PBMCs. CDR3 amino acids: CASSLSQGRNTIYF. The CDR3 DNA is TGTGCCAGCAGCTTAAGCCAGGGAAGAAACACCATATATTTT.